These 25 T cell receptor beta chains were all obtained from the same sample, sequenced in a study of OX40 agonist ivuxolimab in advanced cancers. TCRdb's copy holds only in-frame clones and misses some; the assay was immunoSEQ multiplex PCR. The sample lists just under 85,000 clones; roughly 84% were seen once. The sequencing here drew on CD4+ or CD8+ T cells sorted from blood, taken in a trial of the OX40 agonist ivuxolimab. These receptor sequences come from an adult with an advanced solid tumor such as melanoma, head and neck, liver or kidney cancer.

In DNA form, the CDR3 reads TGTGCCAGTAGTGAGCAACCTTATTCACCCCTCCACTTT. Its protein product is CASSEQPYSPLHF. The V and J genes are TRBV19 and TRBJ1-6; no definite D call. The germline CDR1 and CDR2 sequences are LNHDA and SQIVND (reference sequence). The ends were cut back, 5 bases at V and 8 bases at J, with 10 bases in the middle. The CDR3 covers 13 residues.

The CDR3 DNA reads TGTGCCAGCAGTGATTTTACGAAGAATCAGCCCCAGCATTTT. As protein: CASSDFTKNQPQHF. The rearrangement uses TRBV2 and TRBJ1-5, with D unclear. The germline gives CDR1 SNHLY, CDR2 FYNNEI. V dropped 3 bases and J dropped 4 bases, with 10 bases sitting between them. CDR3 length: 14 amino acids.

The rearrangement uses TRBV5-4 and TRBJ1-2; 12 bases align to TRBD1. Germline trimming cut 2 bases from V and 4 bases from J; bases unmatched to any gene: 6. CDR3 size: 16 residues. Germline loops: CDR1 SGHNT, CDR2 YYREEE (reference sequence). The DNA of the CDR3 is TGTGCCAGCAGCTTTCCGGGACAGGGGGCAGGCTATGGCTACACCTTC. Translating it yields CASSFPGQGAGYGYTF.

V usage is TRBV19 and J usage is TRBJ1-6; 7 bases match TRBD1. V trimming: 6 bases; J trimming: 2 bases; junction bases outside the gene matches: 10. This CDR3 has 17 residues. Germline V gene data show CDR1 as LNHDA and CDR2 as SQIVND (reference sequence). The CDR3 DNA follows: TGTGCCAGTAGCCCAGGGGACAGTGAGGCCTATAATTCACCCCTCCACTTT. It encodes CASSPGDSEAYNSPLHF.

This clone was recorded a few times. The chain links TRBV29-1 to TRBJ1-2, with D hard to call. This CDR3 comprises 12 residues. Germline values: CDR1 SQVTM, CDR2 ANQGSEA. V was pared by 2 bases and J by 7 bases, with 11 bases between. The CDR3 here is CSVESGNLGYTF. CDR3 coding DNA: TGCAGCGTTGAAAGCGGGAACCTTGGCTACACCTTC.

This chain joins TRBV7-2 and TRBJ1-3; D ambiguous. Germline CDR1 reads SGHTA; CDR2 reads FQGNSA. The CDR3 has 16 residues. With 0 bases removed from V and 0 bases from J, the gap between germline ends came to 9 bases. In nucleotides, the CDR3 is TGTGCCAGCAGCTTAGCCCTGACCTACTCTGGAAACACCATATATTTT. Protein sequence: CASSLALTYSGNTIYF.

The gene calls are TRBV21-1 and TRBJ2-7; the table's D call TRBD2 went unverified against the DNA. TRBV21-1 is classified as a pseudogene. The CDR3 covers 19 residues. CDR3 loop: CASSKESTSGRASGREQYF. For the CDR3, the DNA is TGTGCCAGCAGCAAAGAGTCGACTAGCGGGAGGGCCAGTGGAAGGGAGCAGTACTTC.

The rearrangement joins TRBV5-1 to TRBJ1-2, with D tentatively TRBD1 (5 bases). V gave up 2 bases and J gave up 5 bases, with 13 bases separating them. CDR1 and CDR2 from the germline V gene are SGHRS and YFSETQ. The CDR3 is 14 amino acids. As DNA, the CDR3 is TGCGCCAGCAGCTTAGGGACGACCAAATATGGCTACACCTTC. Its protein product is CASSLGTTKYGYTF.

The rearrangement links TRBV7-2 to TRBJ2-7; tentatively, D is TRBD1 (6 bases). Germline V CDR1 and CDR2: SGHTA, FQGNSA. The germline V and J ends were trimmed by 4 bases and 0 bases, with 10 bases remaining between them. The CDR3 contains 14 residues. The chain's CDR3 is CASSSQGYSYEQYF. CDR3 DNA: TGTGCCAGCAGCTCCCAGGGGTACTCCTACGAGCAGTACTTC.

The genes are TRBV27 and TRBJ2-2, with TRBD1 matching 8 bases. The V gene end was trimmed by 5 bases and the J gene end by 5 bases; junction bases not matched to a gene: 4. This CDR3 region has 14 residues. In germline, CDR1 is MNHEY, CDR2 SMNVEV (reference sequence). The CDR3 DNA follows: TGTGCCAGCAGTGCCAGGGGGCGGACCGGGGAGCTGTTTTTT. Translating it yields CASSARGRTGELFF.

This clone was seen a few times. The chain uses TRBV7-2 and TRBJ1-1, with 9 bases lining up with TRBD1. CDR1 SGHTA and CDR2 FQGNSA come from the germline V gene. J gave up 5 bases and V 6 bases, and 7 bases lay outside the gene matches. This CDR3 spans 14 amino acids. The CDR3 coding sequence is TGTGCCAGCAGTCGACAGGGGGGAGGGACTGAAGCTTTCTTT. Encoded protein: CASSRQGGGTEAFF.

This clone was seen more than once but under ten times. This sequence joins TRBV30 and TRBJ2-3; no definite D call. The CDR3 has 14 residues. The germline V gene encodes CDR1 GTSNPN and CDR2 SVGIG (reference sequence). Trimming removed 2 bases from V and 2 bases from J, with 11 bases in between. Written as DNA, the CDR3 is TGTGCCTGGAGTCGGGTCGGCAACACAGATACGCAGTATTTT. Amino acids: CAWSRVGNTDTQYF.

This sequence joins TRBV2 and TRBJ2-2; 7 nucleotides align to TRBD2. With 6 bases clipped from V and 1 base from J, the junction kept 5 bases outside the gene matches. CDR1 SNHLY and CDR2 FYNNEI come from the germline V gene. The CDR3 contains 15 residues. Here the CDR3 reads CASRKLAQNTGELFF. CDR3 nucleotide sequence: TGTGCCAGCAGGAAACTAGCGCAGAACACCGGGGAGCTGTTTTTT.

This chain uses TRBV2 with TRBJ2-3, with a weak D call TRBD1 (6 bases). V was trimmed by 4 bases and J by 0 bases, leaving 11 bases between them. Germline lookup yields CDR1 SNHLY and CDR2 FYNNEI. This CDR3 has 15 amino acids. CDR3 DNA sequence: TGTGCCAGCAGTGGTCAGGGGATGAGCACAGATACGCAGTATTTT. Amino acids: CASSGQGMSTDTQYF.

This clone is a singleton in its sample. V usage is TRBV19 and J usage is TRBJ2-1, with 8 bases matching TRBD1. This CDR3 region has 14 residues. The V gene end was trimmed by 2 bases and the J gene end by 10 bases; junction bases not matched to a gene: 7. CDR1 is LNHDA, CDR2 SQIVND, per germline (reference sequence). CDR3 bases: TGTGCCAGTAGTATAACGGGACAGGAGGGAGAGCAGTTCTTC. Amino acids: CASSITGQEGEQFF.

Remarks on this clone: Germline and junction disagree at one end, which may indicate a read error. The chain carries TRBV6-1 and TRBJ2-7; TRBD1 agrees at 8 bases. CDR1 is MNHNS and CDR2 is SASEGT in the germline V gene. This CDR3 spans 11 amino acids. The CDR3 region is CASSEQGTGIF. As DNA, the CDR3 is TGTGCCAGCAGTGAACAAGGGACAGGCATCTTC.

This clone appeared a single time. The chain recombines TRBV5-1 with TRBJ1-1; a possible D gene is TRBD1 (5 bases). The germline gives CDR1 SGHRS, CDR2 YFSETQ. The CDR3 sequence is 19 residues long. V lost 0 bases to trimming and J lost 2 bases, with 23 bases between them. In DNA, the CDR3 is TGCGCCAGCAGCTTGGACCCCGGGACCCCAGGTCGGGTCAACACTGAAGCTTTCTTT. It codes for CASSLDPGTPGRVNTEAFF.

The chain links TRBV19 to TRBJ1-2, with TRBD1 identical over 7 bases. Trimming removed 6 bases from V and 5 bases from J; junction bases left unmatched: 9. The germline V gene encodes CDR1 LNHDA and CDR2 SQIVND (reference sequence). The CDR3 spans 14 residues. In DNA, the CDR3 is TGTGCCAGTAGCAGAGGGACAGTTTCTTATGGCTACACCTTC. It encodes CASSRGTVSYGYTF.

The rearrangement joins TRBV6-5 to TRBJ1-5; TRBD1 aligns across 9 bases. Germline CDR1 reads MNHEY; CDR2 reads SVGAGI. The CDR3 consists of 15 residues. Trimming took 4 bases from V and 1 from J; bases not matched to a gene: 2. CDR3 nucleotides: TGTGCCAGCAGTTCACAGGGGGCAAGCAATCAGCCCCAGCATTTT. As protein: CASSSQGASNQPQHF.

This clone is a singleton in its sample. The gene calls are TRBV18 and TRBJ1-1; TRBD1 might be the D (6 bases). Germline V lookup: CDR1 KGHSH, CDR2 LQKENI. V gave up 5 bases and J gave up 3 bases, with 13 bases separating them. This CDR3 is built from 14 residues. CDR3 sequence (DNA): TGTGCCAGCTCAGTCCAGGGGATGGACACTGAAGCTTTCTTT. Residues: CASSVQGMDTEAFF. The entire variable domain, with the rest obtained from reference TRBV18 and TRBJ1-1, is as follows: NAGVMQNPRHLVRRRGQEARLRCSPMKGHSHVYWYRQLPEEGLKFMVYLQKENIIDESGMPKERFSAEFPKEGPSILRIQQVVRGDSAAYFCASSVQGMDTEAFFGQGTRLTVV.

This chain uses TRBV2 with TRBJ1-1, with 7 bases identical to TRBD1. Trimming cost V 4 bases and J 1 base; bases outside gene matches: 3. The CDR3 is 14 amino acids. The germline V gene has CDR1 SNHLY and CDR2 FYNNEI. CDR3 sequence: CASSGQGGNTEAFF. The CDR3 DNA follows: TGTGCCAGCAGTGGACAGGGTGGGAACACTGAAGCTTTCTTT. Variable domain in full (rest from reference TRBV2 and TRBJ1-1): EPEVTQTPSHQVTQMGQEVILRCVPISNHLYFYWYRQILGQKVEFLVSFYNNEISEKSEIFDDQFSVERPDGSNFTLKIRSTKLEDSAMYFCASSGQGGNTEAFFGQGTRLTVV.

For the CDR3, the DNA is TGTGCCAGCAGCTCGGTCCAGGGTAACTACGAGCAGTACTTC. As protein: CASSSVQGNYEQYF. This chain connects TRBV7-2 to TRBJ2-7; D possibly corresponds to TRBD1 (5 bases). V shed 4 bases and J shed 3 bases, with 13 bases lying between them. The CDR3 consists of 14 residues. Germline V CDR1 and CDR2: SGHTA, FQGNSA.

CDR3: CATRSSGTDTQYF. The CDR3, as DNA: TGTGCCACCAGGTCAAGCGGCACAGATACGCAGTATTTT. This sequence joins TRBV15 and TRBJ2-3; D not resolved. V shed 6 bases and J shed 1 base, with 8 bases lying between them. Germline V gene sequence: CDR1 LNHNV, CDR2 YYDKDF (reference sequence). The CDR3 contains 13 residues. Filled out from reference TRBV15 and TRBJ2-3, the complete variable domain reads DAMVIQNPRYQVTQFGKPVTLSCSQTLNHNVMYWYQQKSSQAPKLLFHYYDKDFNNEADTPDNFQSRRPNTSFCFLDIRSPGLGDTAMYLCATRSSGTDTQYFGPGTRLTVL.

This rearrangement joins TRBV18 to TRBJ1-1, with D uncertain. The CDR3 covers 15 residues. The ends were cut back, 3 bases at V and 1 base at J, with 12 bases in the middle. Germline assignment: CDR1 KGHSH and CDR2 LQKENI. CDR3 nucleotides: TGTGCCAGCTCACCCCTTGAGGGTAGGAACACTGAAGCTTTCTTT. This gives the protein CASSPLEGRNTEAFF.

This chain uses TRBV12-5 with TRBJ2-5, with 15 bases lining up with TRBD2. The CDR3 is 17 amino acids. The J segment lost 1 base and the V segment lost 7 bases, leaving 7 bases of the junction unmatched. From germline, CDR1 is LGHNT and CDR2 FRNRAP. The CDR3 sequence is CASARGLAGGSQETQYF. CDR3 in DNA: TGTGCTAGTGCCCGGGGACTAGCGGGAGGCTCCCAAGAGACCCAGTACTTC.